The 11 T cell receptor beta chains in this list originate from one sample, sequenced in a study of OX40 agonist ivuxolimab in advanced cancers. Assay used: immunoSEQ multiplex PCR; TCRdb lists only in-frame clones, some missing. The data contain 70,000 to 85,000 clones, roughly nine tenths of them singletons. Material: CD4+ or CD8+ T cells sorted from blood, obtained in a trial of the OX40 agonist ivuxolimab. The receptors derive from an adult with an advanced solid tumor such as melanoma, head and neck, liver or kidney cancer.

The J gene is TRBJ2-7, the V gene TRBV6-6, with 9 bases fitting TRBD1. CDR3 size: 14 residues. The J segment lost 3 bases and the V segment lost 5 bases, leaving 5 bases of the junction unmatched. Per the germline V gene, CDR1 is MNHNY and CDR2 is SVGAGI (reference sequence). The CDR3, as DNA: TGTGCCAGCAGTCCCGGGACAGGGTTCTACGAGCAGTACTTC. It yields the protein CASSPGTGFYEQYF.

The chain recombines TRBV7-6 with TRBJ2-2; no definite D call. This CDR3 is 11 amino acids long. V lost 8 bases to trimming and J lost 4 bases, with 5 bases between them. Germline CDR1 SGHVS, CDR2 FNYEAQ. The CDR3 DNA is TGTGCCAGCGGTCGCACCGGGGAGCTGTTTTTT. It encodes CASGRTGELFF. Using reference TRBV7-6 and TRBJ2-2 for the parts outside the CDR3, the full variable domain is GAGVSQSPRYKVTKRGQDVALRCDPISGHVSLYWYRQALGQGPEFLTYFNYEAQQDKSGLPNDRFSAERPEGSISTLTIQRTEQRDSAMYRCASGRTGELFFGEGSRLTVL.

In its sample, this clone was seen once. The V call is TRBV7-2, the J call TRBJ2-2, with D unclear. V lost 1 base and J 6 bases, leaving 6 bases between the germline ends. The CDR3 is made up of 13 amino acids. The germline gives CDR1 SGHTA, CDR2 FQGNSA. CDR3 amino acids: CASSLGFAGELFF. The CDR3 nucleotides read TGTGCCAGCAGCTTAGGGTTCGCCGGGGAGCTGTTTTTT.

This clone has only a few counts. This chain links TRBV21-1 with TRBJ1-1; the table's D call, TRBD1, was not checked against the DNA. TRBV21-1 constitutes a pseudogene. There are 12 residues in the CDR3. The CDR3 sequence: CASSPLDRAAFF. CDR3 nucleotide sequence: TGTGCCAGCAGCCCCCTGGACAGGGCTGCTTTCTTT.

This rearrangement joins TRBV19 to TRBJ1-5; D unclear. The CDR3 has 14 residues. Between the trimmed V and J ends, which lost 3 bases and 2 bases, there was a span of 8 bases. Germline V gene data show CDR1 as LNHDA and CDR2 as SQIVND (reference sequence). Here the CDR3 DNA reads TGTGCCAGTAGTATTGAGGAGGGCAATCAGCCCCAGCATTTT. Translation: CASSIEEGNQPQHF.

This CDR3 is CAISESRYRGNETQYF. As DNA, the CDR3 is TGTGCCATCAGTGAGTCAAGGTACAGGGGTAACGAGACCCAGTACTTC. The chain joins TRBV10-3 to TRBJ2-5; 7 positions match TRBD1. J lost 5 bases, V lost 0 bases, and 9 bases had no gene match. Germline CDR1 reads ENHRY; CDR2 reads SYGVKD. The CDR3 is made up of 16 amino acids.

This rearrangement joins TRBV5-4 to TRBJ2-1; perhaps TRBD2 as D (6 bases). In germline, CDR1 is SGHNT, CDR2 YYREEE (reference sequence). The CDR3 is 13 residues long. Trimming shortened V by 6 bases and J by 4 bases, and 11 bases separated the two germline ends. The CDR3 loop is CASKEGWYNEQFF. DNA of the CDR3: TGTGCCAGCAAGGAGGGTTGGTACAATGAGCAGTTCTTC.

The CDR3 is CASSPDRRGGTYEQYF. Here the CDR3 DNA reads TGCGCCAGCAGCCCCGACAGGAGGGGGGGTACCTACGAGCAGTACTTC. The rearrangement uses TRBV5-1 and TRBJ2-7; D possibly corresponds to TRBD2 (7 bases). The V gene lost 4 bases and the J gene lost 2 bases, with 19 bases spanning the gap. Germline lookup yields CDR1 SGHRS and CDR2 YFSETQ. The CDR3 has 16 amino acids.

The chain combines TRBV5-4 with TRBJ1-1; D not resolved. The CDR3 contains 13 residues. Germline CDR1 and CDR2: SGHNT and YYREEE (reference sequence). Trimming took off 2 bases at V and 3 bases at J, with 8 bases between the two ends. The CDR3 loop is CASSFTRDTEAFF. DNA of the CDR3: TGTGCCAGCAGCTTCACCAGAGACACTGAAGCTTTCTTT. The variable domain in full, with the rest retrieved from reference TRBV5-4 and TRBJ1-1, is ETGVTQSPTHLIKTRGQQVTLRCSSQSGHNTVSWYQQALGQGPQFIFQYYREEENGRGNFPPRFSGLQFPNYSSELNVNALELDDSALYLCASSFTRDTEAFFGQGTRLTVV.

V and J are TRBV7-3 and TRBJ2-1, with 8 positions matching TRBD1. The CDR3 extends over 17 amino acids. V gave up 4 bases and J gave up 0 bases; unmatched junction bases: 8. Germline lookup yields CDR1 SGHTA and CDR2 FQGTGA. The DNA of the CDR3 is TGTGCCAGCAGCTCGATAGACAGGGGAAGCTCCTACAATGAGCAGTTCTTC. Its protein is CASSSIDRGSSYNEQFF.

This clone has only one observation. The V call is TRBV6-5, the J call TRBJ2-7; possibly TRBD1 for D (5 bases). The V end was cut by 2 bases, the J end by 3 bases, with 5 bases between. The CDR3 consists of 12 residues. From germline, CDR1 is MNHEY and CDR2 SVGAGI. CDR3 sequence reads: CASSYRGYEQYF. The DNA for the CDR3 is TGTGCCAGCAGTTACAGGGGCTACGAGCAGTACTTC.